Listed here are 29 T cell receptor beta chains from one sample, sequenced in a study of CD8 T cells in Susac syndrome. An input of roughly 0.5 to 1 ug of RNA was subjected to reverse transcription using random hexamers. TCRdb ran MiXCR on the immunoSEQ multiplex PCR reads and lists one entry per CDR3 protein. The table has 70,000 to 85,000 distinct CDR3 sequences, approximately 96% seen once. The sequenced material came from CD8+ T cells from PBMCs. The source of these receptors is a human donor with Susac syndrome.

This chain uses TRBV27 with TRBJ1-2; tentative D call: TRBD1 (5 bases). V lost 2 bases and J lost 6, with 10 bases in between. CDR3 length: 13 residues. CDR1 is MNHEY, CDR2 SMNVEV, per germline (reference sequence). The CDR3 loop is CASSLMGGDGYTF. The CDR3 region has the DNA TGTGCCAGCAGTTTAATGGGAGGGGATGGCTACACCTTC.

The chain is built from TRBV24-1 and TRBJ1-2; 8 bases are a match to TRBD1. There are 11 residues in the CDR3. The germline V gene has CDR1 KGHDR and CDR2 SFDVKD. The junction had 5 bases not matched to a gene; V was cut back by 12 bases and J by 6 bases. The CDR3 spells CAAKGQDGYTF. In DNA, the CDR3 is TGTGCCGCCAAGGGACAGGATGGCTACACCTTC.

The rearrangement uses TRBV10-2 and TRBJ2-2; 7 bases align to TRBD2. CDR3 length equals 17 residues. In germline, CDR1 is WSHSY, CDR2 SAAADI. V trimming: 5 bases; J trimming: 3 bases; junction bases outside the gene matches: 12. The CDR3 protein is CASSPPTSPQYTGELFF. DNA for the CDR3: TGCGCCAGCAGTCCCCCGACTAGCCCTCAATACACCGGGGAGCTGTTTTTT.

This chain links TRBV9 with TRBJ2-2; D assignment may be TRBD1 or TRBD2 (5 bases each). Germline lookup yields CDR1 SGDLS and CDR2 YYNGEE. V dropped 1 base and J dropped 17 bases, with 18 bases sitting between them. This CDR3 contains 13 residues. The CDR3 sequence is CASSVSGHGEHFF. The CDR3 DNA reads TGTGCCAGCAGCGTATCAGGGCACGGGGAGCACTTTTTT.

The chain employs TRBV3-1 and TRBJ2-7; D is perhaps TRBD2 (6 bases). Germline-derived CDR1 and CDR2 are LGHDT and YNNKEL (reference sequence). Trimming left V 1 base short and J 3 bases short, with 13 bases between. The CDR3 loop spans 15 amino acids. DNA for the CDR3: TGTGCCAGCAGCCAAGTTCCCCTAGCGAGCTACGAGCAGTACTTC. The encoded protein is CASSQVPLASYEQYF.

This clonotype appeared a single time. V gene TRBV28 combines with J gene TRBJ2-5; TRBD2 matches at 10 bases. Germline assignment: CDR1 MDHEN and CDR2 SYDVKM. CDR3 size: 15 residues. V lost 5 bases to trimming and J lost 2 bases; unmatched junction nucleotides: 5. CDR3 amino acids: CASSEAGGGQETQYF. In DNA form, the CDR3 reads TGTGCCAGCAGTGAAGCGGGGGGGGGACAAGAGACCCAGTACTTC.

The chain is built from TRBV4-2 and TRBJ2-5; D might be TRBD2 (6 bases). This CDR3 is 15 amino acids long. Per the germline V gene, CDR1 is LGHNA and CDR2 is YNFKEQ. V lost 1 base and J lost 3, with 12 bases in between. DNA for the CDR3: TGTGCCAGCAGCCAAGTTCCGGGGGAAAAAGAGACCCAGTACTTC. Translating it yields CASSQVPGEKETQYF.

The chain employs TRBV10-3 and TRBJ2-7; TRBD2 is a possible D gene (6 bases). Trimming stripped 6 bases from V and 0 bases from J, with 21 bases between. The CDR3 totals 17 residues. From germline, CDR1 is ENHRY and CDR2 SYGVKD. CDR3 nucleotide sequence: TGTGCCATCAGCGAGAGAGTTTCGGGGAGGAACTCCTACGAGCAGTACGTC. This gives the protein CAISERVSGRNSYEQYV.

V and J are TRBV12-3 or TRBV12-4 and TRBJ2-1; 8 positions agree with TRBD1. V was clipped by 3 bases and J by 8 bases; unmatched bases: 3. The CDR3 extends over 13 amino acids. The CDR3 is CASSLSGGDEQFF. The CDR3 bases are TGTGCCAGCAGTTTGTCAGGGGGCGATGAGCAGTTCTTC.

The chain carries TRBV7-9 and TRBJ1-2; possibly TRBD1 for D (5 bases). CDR1 and CDR2 from the germline V gene are SEHNR and FQNEAQ (reference sequence). Trimming pared 4 bases from V and 8 bases from J, leaving 20 bases between. The CDR3 runs 15 residues. The CDR3 here is CASSSENPGPLGYTF. The CDR3 DNA follows: TGTGCCAGCAGCTCCGAAAATCCGGGACCCCTCGGCTACACCTTC.

The chain combines TRBV20-1 with TRBJ2-1, with 10 bases that match TRBD1. The CDR3 length is 18 residues. Trimming cost V 0 bases and J 0 bases; bases outside gene matches: 8. Germline V gene data show CDR1 as DFQATT and CDR2 as SNEGSKA (reference sequence). The CDR3: CSARDMGTGAISYNEQFF. The CDR3 DNA is TGCAGTGCTAGAGATATGGGGACAGGGGCTATCTCCTACAATGAGCAGTTCTTC.

The chain recombines TRBV6-2 or TRBV6-3 with TRBJ1-2; D is unclear. The CDR3 is made up of 15 amino acids. The germline V gene encodes CDR1 MNHEY and CDR2 SVGEGT. The ends were cut back, 0 bases at V and 3 bases at J, with 11 bases in the middle. CDR3 in DNA: TGTGCCAGCAGTTACTCGATTCGGGATTACTATGGCTACACCTTC. Protein: CASSYSIRDYYGYTF.

The rearrangement uses TRBV3-1 and TRBJ2-3; 10 positions match TRBD2. V gave up 4 bases and J gave up 5 bases; unmatched junction bases: 3. The CDR3 runs to 14 residues. Germline CDR1 is LGHDT and CDR2 is YNNKEL (reference sequence). The CDR3 loop reads CASSRPSGRDTQYF. The CDR3 DNA is TGTGCCAGCAGCCGCCCTAGCGGGAGAGATACGCAGTATTTT.

The chain has TRBV3-1 and TRBJ2-1; 9 bases align to TRBD2. The CDR3 length is 16 residues. V gave up 0 bases and J gave up 7 bases; unmatched junction bases: 7. Germline V lookup: CDR1 LGHDT, CDR2 YNNKEL (reference sequence). In DNA, the CDR3 is TGTGCCAGCAGCCAAGATGGTGGGACTAGCCGGAATGAGCAGTTCTTC. This codes for CASSQDGGTSRNEQFF.

This chain joins TRBV7-9 and TRBJ2-7; D is undetermined. The CDR3 sequence is 14 residues long. The V end lost 4 bases, the J end lost 0 bases, and 10 bases lay between the germline ends. CDR1 SEHNR and CDR2 FQNEAQ come from the germline V gene (reference sequence). The CDR3 DNA reads as TGTGCCAGCAGCTCCCCAGTGGCCTCCTACGAGCAGTACTTC. It codes for CASSSPVASYEQYF.

The chain links TRBV11-2 to TRBJ2-7; D perhaps matches TRBD1 (6 bases). Between the trimmed V and J ends, which lost 3 bases and 3 bases, there was a span of 9 bases. Germline-derived CDR1 and CDR2 are SGHAT and FQNNGV. The CDR3 is 13 residues long. The chain's CDR3 is CASSFGQNYEQYV. CDR3 DNA: TGTGCCAGCAGCTTTGGACAGAACTACGAGCAGTACGTC.

The chain combines TRBV5-1 with TRBJ1-2; no definite D call. The CDR3 consists of 18 residues. V was pared by 2 bases and J by 4 bases, with 24 bases between. Germline CDR1 and CDR2: SGHRS and YFSETQ. CDR3 bases: TGCGCCAGCAGCTTCTGGATTCGAAGCCGTATGATAGGCTATGGCTACACCTTC. It is translated as CASSFWIRSRMIGYGYTF.

The chain has TRBV7-9 and TRBJ2-7; D is ambiguous. CDR3 length equals 13 residues. With 6 bases removed from V and 3 bases from J, the gap between germline ends came to 12 bases. In germline, CDR1 is SEHNR, CDR2 FQNEAQ (reference sequence). The CDR3 coding sequence is TGTGCCAGCAGAAGGCTAGAACTCTACGAGCAGTACTTC. Amino acids: CASRRLELYEQYF.

This sequence joins TRBV9 and TRBJ2-1; possibly TRBD1 for D (6 bases). Per germline, CDR1 SGDLS and CDR2 YYNGEE. The CDR3 covers 15 residues. The germline V and J ends were trimmed by 5 bases and 0 bases, with 12 bases remaining between them. DNA of the CDR3: TGTGCCAGCAGTACCGGGACAACCTCCTACAATGAGCAGTTCTTC. Encoded protein: CASSTGTTSYNEQFF.

The CDR3 protein is CASSLGQTYEQYV. CDR3 coding DNA: TGTGCCAGCAGTTTGGGGCAGACCTACGAGCAGTACGTC. The chain couples TRBV6-2 or TRBV6-3 to TRBJ2-7, with TRBD1 as a possible D gene (5 bases). CDR3 length: 13 residues. Trimming took 4 bases from V and 2 from J, leaving 9 bases between them. Germline V gives CDR1 MNHEY, CDR2 SVGEGT.

V and J are TRBV11-2 and TRBJ2-7, with D perhaps TRBD1 (6 bases). CDR1 SGHAT and CDR2 FQNNGV come from the germline V gene. The V gene lost 5 bases and the J gene lost 4 bases, with 12 bases spanning the gap. This CDR3 is 13 amino acids long. This chain's CDR3 is CASSVGTTYEQYV. The CDR3 DNA reads as TGTGCCAGCAGCGTCGGGACAACGTACGAGCAGTACGTC.

This clonotype was observed a single time. The chain combines TRBV28 with TRBJ2-7, with D perhaps matching TRBD1 (6 bases). Trimming took 3 bases from V and 1 from J, leaving 13 bases between them. CDR3 length: 15 residues. CDR1 MDHEN and CDR2 SYDVKM come from the germline V gene. For the CDR3, the DNA is TGTGCCAGCAGTTTTCAGGGGTCCCCTTCCTACGAGCAGTACTTC. This encodes CASSFQGSPSYEQYF.

V and J are TRBV15 and TRBJ1-1; D gene unclear. This CDR3 comprises 12 residues. Between the trimmed V and J ends, which lost 5 bases and 5 bases, there was a span of 9 bases. The germline V gene encodes CDR1 LNHNV and CDR2 YYDKDF (reference sequence). CDR3 loop: CATSWERTEAFF. CDR3 in DNA: TGTGCCACCAGCTGGGAGAGGACTGAAGCTTTCTTT.

The chain carries TRBV20-1 and TRBJ2-2; 12 bases match TRBD2. The CDR3 is made up of 15 amino acids. The germline gives CDR1 DFQATT, CDR2 SNEGSKA (reference sequence). Trimming cost V 7 bases and J 3 bases; bases outside gene matches: 6. CDR3 region: CSGLAGARYTGELFF. In DNA form, the CDR3 reads TGCAGTGGACTAGCGGGAGCTCGGTACACCGGGGAGCTGTTTTTT.

The V call is TRBV20-1, the J call TRBJ2-3, with 7 bases fitting TRBD1. Trimming at V came to 4 bases and at J to 0 bases, leaving 4 bases not matched to a gene. From germline, CDR1 is DFQATT and CDR2 SNEGSKA (reference sequence). The CDR3 loop spans 14 amino acids. This CDR3 is CSAKPGGSTDTQYF. The CDR3, as DNA: TGCAGTGCTAAACCAGGGGGAAGCACAGATACGCAGTATTTT.

This sequence joins TRBV12-3 or TRBV12-4 and TRBJ2-1; maybe TRBD1 (6 bases). There are 18 residues in the CDR3. Trimming took 5 bases from V and 7 from J, leaving 27 bases between them. CDR3: CASSSRPVGQGGRNEQFF. The CDR3 DNA reads as TGTGCCAGCAGTAGTCGTCCGGTGGGACAAGGCGGCCGGAATGAGCAGTTCTTC.

This clonotype was found once. The genes are TRBV4-3 and TRBJ1-3; no clear D gene. The V end was cut by 1 base, the J end by 2 bases, with 3 bases between. CDR1 and CDR2 (germline): LGHNA, YSLEER. The CDR3 extends over 13 amino acids. Here the CDR3 reads CASSQVTGNTIYF. CDR3 nucleotide sequence: TGCGCCAGCAGCCAAGTAACTGGAAACACCATATATTTT.

CDR3 protein: CASSGDRGRPGDTQYF. Written as DNA, the CDR3 is TGTGCCAGCAGCGGAGACAGGGGGCGCCCCGGAGATACGCAGTATTTT. The chain uses TRBV6-1 and TRBJ2-3, with 10 bases matching TRBD1. The CDR3 has 16 residues. V dropped 6 bases and J dropped 5; count of bases not matched to a gene: 11. From germline, CDR1 is MNHNS and CDR2 SASEGT.

The J gene is TRBJ2-3, the V gene TRBV7-9; D ambiguous. Per the germline V gene, CDR1 is SEHNR and CDR2 is FQNEAQ (reference sequence). The CDR3 loop spans 13 amino acids. Trimming stripped 5 bases from V and 4 bases from J, with 10 bases between. In DNA, the CDR3 is TGTGCCAGCAGCCCGCCGTCTTCAGATACGCAGTATTTT. It translates to CASSPPSSDTQYF.